The rows below give T cell receptor beta chains drawn from one sample of a study of blood T cell repertoires in COVID-19. Sequencing used immunoSEQ multiplex PCR; TCRdb keeps in-frame clones, though not all of them. This table holds about 320,000 clones, more than 90% found once. Specimen: PBMCs or T cells enriched from blood (not recorded which). The receptors originated from a man aged 55-75 years who had recovered from COVID-19. Both conserved end residues are trimmed from each CDR3. Each record gives: CDR3 protein, V gene, D gene, J gene. D genes are given only for firm matches.

CDR3aa: ASSPQGGNTEAF; v_gene: TRBV18; d_gene: -; j_gene: TRBJ1-1
CDR3aa: ASSWTPINEQF; v_gene: TRBV5-1; d_gene: -; j_gene: TRBJ2-1
CDR3aa: ASSPLTGDGEQF; v_gene: TRBV9; d_gene: TRBD1; j_gene: TRBJ2-1
CDR3aa: ASSLAGKGAWKQF; v_gene: TRBV11-3; d_gene: -; j_gene: TRBJ2-1
CDR3aa: ASNGGVGQPQH; v_gene: TRBV25-1; d_gene: -; j_gene: TRBJ1-5
CDR3aa: ASSLTGGDDTQY; v_gene: TRBV5-1; d_gene: TRBD1; j_gene: TRBJ2-3
CDR3aa: ASSLRQGGQAEAF; v_gene: TRBV7-9; d_gene: TRBD1; j_gene: TRBJ1-1
CDR3aa: ASSPRPGTGGLGAQH; v_gene: TRBV19; d_gene: TRBD1; j_gene: TRBJ1-5
CDR3aa: AIGGGTSYEQY; v_gene: TRBV10-3; d_gene: -; j_gene: TRBJ2-7
CDR3aa: ASSLGGTSGTYEQY; v_gene: TRBV5-1; d_gene: TRBD2; j_gene: TRBJ2-7
CDR3aa: ASSLLAGGSTQY; v_gene: TRBV7-2; d_gene: TRBD2; j_gene: TRBJ2-3
CDR3aa: ASTPGLAVYEQY; v_gene: TRBV6-5; d_gene: TRBD2; j_gene: TRBJ2-7
CDR3aa: ASRPGSSNQPQH; v_gene: TRBV19; d_gene: -; j_gene: TRBJ1-5
CDR3aa: ASGLVFSQGTSPLH; v_gene: TRBV12-5; d_gene: -; j_gene: TRBJ1-6
CDR3aa: ASSQRGQTYGYT; v_gene: TRBV4-2; d_gene: TRBD1; j_gene: TRBJ1-2
CDR3aa: ASSYTRQVSPLH; v_gene: TRBV6-5; d_gene: -; j_gene: TRBJ1-6
CDR3aa: ASSLGGRDSGNTIY; v_gene: TRBV7-9; d_gene: -; j_gene: TRBJ1-3
CDR3aa: ASSIGTGTANYNEQF; v_gene: TRBV7-6; d_gene: TRBD1; j_gene: TRBJ2-1
CDR3aa: ASSPDQGGSGNTIY; v_gene: TRBV18; d_gene: -; j_gene: TRBJ1-3
CDR3aa: ASSRGQNYEQY; v_gene: TRBV19; d_gene: -; j_gene: TRBJ2-7
CDR3aa: ASSLGTEYSNQPQH; v_gene: TRBV5-6; d_gene: -; j_gene: TRBJ1-5
CDR3aa: ASSFRGGQETQY; v_gene: TRBV9; d_gene: TRBD2; j_gene: TRBJ2-5
CDR3aa: ATSRAGRGDAGELF; v_gene: TRBV15; d_gene: -; j_gene: TRBJ2-2
CDR3aa: ASSITVPNTEAF; v_gene: TRBV19; d_gene: -; j_gene: TRBJ1-1
CDR3aa: ASRPGGTGVAF; v_gene: TRBV27; d_gene: -; j_gene: TRBJ1-1
CDR3aa: ATSEGGGAKNIQY; v_gene: TRBV24-1; d_gene: -; j_gene: TRBJ2-4